The entry below gives a single TCR beta chain sequence along with its context. The antigen it recognizes is unknown. Per-nucleotide qualities are absent, and no much larger clonotype sits a single base away. The entry originates in a study of CD8 T cells in ankylosing spondylitis (dated by TCRdb to about 2017). About the investigation overall: T cell receptor beta repertoires were profiled in healthy donors and ankylosing spondylitis patients so that disease-linked TCR variants could be found. In total, the full study cohort was made up of over a hundred healthy donors and roughly 27 ankylosing spondylitis patients. Peripheral blood was sampled, and synovial fluid was also collected from ankylosing spondylitis patients. Here is what the overall study found, with its caveats: Some of the motif variants had been reported before in the synovial fluid and blood of reactive arthritis patients, a finding that suggests common disease-initiation mechanisms. The disease-linked clones were reported to be significantly enriched in matched synovial fluid samples from ankylosing spondylitis patients. A CD8+ phenotype was shown by the disease-linked clones, which were found at relatively low frequencies in peripheral blood. Blood from ankylosing spondylitis patients appeared to be characterized by a TCR beta motif made up of under ten highly homologous amino acid variants.

For sequencing, an Illumina HiSeq 2500 was employed. TCR beta libraries were prepared by quantitative 5'-RACE with molecular barcodes. In the paper's pipeline: A new computational method, built on a probabilistic model of VDJ rearrangement, was used to identify disease-linked TCR variants. TCRdb reprocessed the public reads (quality trimming at Q25 with fastp, clone calling with MiXCR) and kept in-frame beta chains. Each entry is one CDR3 protein sequence, shown with its most common DNA and genes. Clone size and V and J calls follow TCRdb, not the original study. The sample yields a few hundred thousand distinct CDR3 sequences; 7% to 9% were counted once. Jointly, the top ten make up about 14% of the sample. Per the germline V gene (reference sequence), DFQATT is the CDR1 and SNEGSKA is the CDR2. V loses 2 bases of germline sequence and J loses 3 bases, and the interval between the two ends is 10 bases. Including the terminal cysteine and phenylalanine, the CDR3 comprises 13 residues. Left in the record is the CDR3 DNA by itself, 39 bases read in frame from the first base.

The V and J genes are TRBV20-1 and TRBJ1-1; TRBD1 is a possible D gene, resting on 5 matching bases. The sequenced material came from blood, either unsorted or a sorted T cell fraction (not recorded which). The receptor was isolated from a male donor with ankylosing spondylitis. The base sequence is TGCAGTGCTAGAAGCAGGGAGGACACTGAAGCTTTCTTT. This gives the protein CSARSREDTEAFF.